The sequence of this TCR beta chain was determined in a study of CXCR3-negative and CXCR3-positive naive CD8 T cells (dated by TCRdb to between 2019 and 2020). Regarding the research as a whole: Around 140 million TRB reads were obtained in total, roughly 1.5 +/- 0.3 million reads per library. Diversity and physicochemical repertoire analyses covered roughly ten donors pooled from two independent experiments. For the TRBV-TRBJ cluster analysis, the naive subsets came from 5 donors, while the memory cells came from 3 donors.

Each CD8+ T cell subset was flow-sorted in triplicate, with 300,000 or so cells per subset placed directly into RLT lysis buffer. To exclude memory contaminants, naive CD8+ T cells were stringently defined as CD45RO-CCR7+CD27+CD95-. Using standard density gradient centrifugation, peripheral blood mononuclear cells were isolated from buffy coats. Naive CXCR3-negative and CXCR3-positive CD8+ T cells were flow-sorted on a FACSAria III. An RNeasy Mini Kit was used to extract total RNA from the sorted cells. Inclusive of the bounding cysteine and phenylalanine, the CDR3 is 16 residues long. No DNA has been recorded. CDR1 and CDR2 were assigned from the germline V gene as SGHDT and YYEEEE. As concerns this clonotype: Its antigen is currently not known.

The full study reports these points: TRB CDR3s from CXCR3-positive naive cells showed higher hydrophobicity (lower Kidera factor 4), lower energy, and higher strength and volume indices than CXCR3-negative naive cells. Similar TRBV-TRBJ usage was shown by naive CXCR3-negative and CXCR3-positive cells from the same donor, whereas distinct patterns were shown by memory cells. Surface CD5, linked to self-reactivity in mice, was comparable between naive subsets; TCR interaction strength was therefore also inferred from TRB CDR3 physicochemical properties. Comparably high repertoire diversity was found in both naive subsets, whereas much lower repertoire diversity was found in memory CD8+ T cells. Freshly isolated PBMCs were used for most assays because CXCR3 expression went down partially after cryopreservation.

Data came from a NextSeq 550. The Human TCR Profiling Kit (MiLaboratory) was used to prepare UMI-labeled 5' RACE TRB cDNA libraries. cDNA synthesis used the entire amount of extracted RNA, and PCR amplification then used the entire amount of cDNA produced. Libraries were prepared in parallel with an identical number of PCR cycles. The paper's data handling went like this. With a minimum of two reads required per UMI, MIGEC and MiXCR pulled out about 49,000 +/- 11,000 unique UMI-labeled TRB cDNA molecules from each library. On average, about 40,000 +/- 10,000 functional in-frame TRB CDR3 nucleotide clonotypes lacking stop codons were found per library. After each sample was downsampled to 5000 UMI-labeled TRB molecules, VDJtools was used to calculate diversity metrics such as normalized Shannon-Wiener and Chao1. Clonotype-size-weighted physicochemical properties of the central five CDR3 residues (interaction energy, strength, volume and Kidera factor 4) were computed in VDJtools. Reads reprocessed by TCRdb are summarized as one entry per CDR3 protein sequence, and DNA is absent. For this entry, the V and J calls and clone size follow TCRdb and not the study's own pipeline. This sample's listing comprises over 70,000 distinct CDR3 sequences. The ten largest clones add up to approximately 1% of the sample.

The chain is encoded by TRBV5-6 joined to TRBJ1-2; the TRBD1 assignment by TCRdb is unverifiable without DNA. Sequenced material: naive CXCR3- CD8+ T cells from blood. In light of the paper, this sample's cell subset or site label describes: CD45RO-CCR7+CD27+CD95- naive CD8+ T cells lacking CXCR3 (TNR3-). The receptor's source is a human donor in good health. Some clones in this sample may be carry-over from other donors' samples. The CDR3 region: CASSPGERGPGVGYTF.